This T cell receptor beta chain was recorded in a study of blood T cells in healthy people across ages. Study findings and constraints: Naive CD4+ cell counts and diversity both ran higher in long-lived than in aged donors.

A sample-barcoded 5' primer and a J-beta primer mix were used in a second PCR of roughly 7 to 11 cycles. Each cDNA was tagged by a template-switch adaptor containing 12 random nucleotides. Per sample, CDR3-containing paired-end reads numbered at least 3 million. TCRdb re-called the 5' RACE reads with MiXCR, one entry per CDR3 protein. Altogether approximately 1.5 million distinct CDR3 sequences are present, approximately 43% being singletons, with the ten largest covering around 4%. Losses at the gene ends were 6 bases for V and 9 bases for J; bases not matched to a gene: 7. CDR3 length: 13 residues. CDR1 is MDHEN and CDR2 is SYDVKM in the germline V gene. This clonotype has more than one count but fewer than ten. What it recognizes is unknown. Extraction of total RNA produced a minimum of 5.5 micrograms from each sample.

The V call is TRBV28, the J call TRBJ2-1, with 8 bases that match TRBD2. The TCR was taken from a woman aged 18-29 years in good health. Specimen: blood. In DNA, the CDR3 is TGTGCCAGCAGGTCGGGAGGGTTGGGTGAGCAGTTCTTC. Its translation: CASRSGGLGEQFF.